The source of this T cell receptor (beta chain) is a study of identical twins. Each CDR3 protein is one row after TCRdb ran MiXCR on the 5' RACE reads. Of approximately 230,000 distinct CDR3 sequences listed, 5.5% to 7.5% are singletons. As to this clonotype: Its specificity is not known.

The CDR3 is made up of 14 amino acids. Trimming stripped 4 bases from V and 0 bases from J, with 10 bases between. CDR1 and CDR2 from the germline V gene are DFQATT and SNEGSKA (reference sequence). Notes on the study in general: Excess twin sharing in beta out-of-frame sequences was weaker.

In addition, the sample was reused for a study of T cells expressing NK-cell markers. That source adds: There were seven HCMV-seropositive donors and one seronegative donor among the eight sequenced. In several experiments, an anti-gamma-delta TCR antibody restricted sorting to alpha-beta TCR T cells. There were four donors in whom these clonotypes also led the CD3+CD56-NKG2C+ fraction.

The receptor's source is a woman between 18 and 29 years old in good health. The chain combines TRBV20-1 with TRBJ2-1; D is undetermined. Sequenced: CD8+ T cells sorted from blood. The CDR3 is CSAILYSSYNEQFF. The DNA of the CDR3 is TGCAGTGCTATTCTCTACAGCTCCTACAATGAGCAGTTCTTC.